These T cell receptor beta chains were read from a single sample in a study of tumor-infiltrating lymphocytes in oesophageal squamous cell carcinoma. Each CDR3 protein is one row after TCRdb ran MiXCR on the PCR reads. Of roughly 16,000 distinct CDR3 sequences listed, 47% were seen once; the top ten hold around 42%. Sequenced material: normal esophageal tissue next to the tumor. All receptors come from a female donor with esophageal squamous cell carcinoma. Each CDR3 is given with its conserved first and last residue. D genes are given only for firm matches. Clone size is given for some rows only: seen once, a few or many times, or a class if the clone is expanded.

TRBD1	TRBV11-2	17	TRBJ1-2	NA	CASSLGRDRGPNYGYTF	TGTGCCAGCAGCTTAGGTCGGGACAGGGGGCCTAACTATGGCTACACCTTC
NA	TRBV12-3/TRBV12-4	16	TRBJ2-3	NA	CASSLPEGTVTDTQYF	TGTGCCAGCAGCCTCCCGGAGGGGACAGTCACAGATACGCAGTATTTT
NA	TRBV10-1	15	TRBJ1-1	many	CASSVSPGPNTEAFF	TGCGCCAGCAGTGTATCGCCGGGCCCTAACACTGAAGCTTTCTTT
NA	TRBV11-2	15	TRBJ1-3	many	CASSSGVNSGNTIYF	TGTGCCAGCAGCTCGGGTGTTAACTCTGGAAACACCATATATTTT
NA	TRBV6-1	14	TRBJ2-7	NA	CASNTESSSYEQYF	TGTGCCAGCAACACGGAATCAAGCTCCTACGAGCAGTACTTC
NA	TRBV5-4	14	TRBJ1-6	many	CASSLNRINSPLHF	TGTGCCAGCAGCTTGAACAGGATTAATTCACCCCTCCACTTT
NA	TRBV7-9	14	TRBJ1-2	NA	CASSLSPANYGYTF	TGTGCCAGCAGCTTATCCCCCGCTAACTATGGCTACACCTTC
NA	TRBV18	13	TRBJ2-5	many	CASSQVIQETQYF	TGTGCCAGCTCGCAAGTAATCCAAGAGACCCAGTACTTC
NA	TRBV12-3/TRBV12-4	13	TRBJ2-5	NA	CASSFWTFNEQLF	TGTGCCAGCAGTTTTTGGACCTTTAATGAGCAGTTATTC
TRBD1	TRBV12-3/TRBV12-4	15	TRBJ2-1	once	CASSLRQGAENEQFF	TGTGCCAGCAGTTTAAGGCAGGGGGCTGAAAATGAGCAGTTCTTC
TRBD1	TRBV6-1	17	TRBJ2-6	NA	CASTSGTGNSGANVLTF	TGTGCCAGCACCTCCGGGACAGGGAACTCTGGGGCCAACGTCCTGACTTTC
NA	TRBV7-3	14	TRBJ2-1	NA	CASSLTGNYNEQFF	TGTGCCAGCAGCTTGACAGGCAACTACAATGAGCAGTTCTTC
TRBD2	TRBV7-8	17	TRBJ2-3	few	CASSFNFGLAGTDTQYF	TGTGCCAGCAGCTTCAACTTTGGACTAGCGGGGACAGATACGCAGTATTTT
NA	TRBV7-6	15	TRBJ2-3	NA	CASSSAGRSTDTQYF	TGTGCCAGCAGCTCCGCAGGGAGAAGCACAGATACGCAGTATTTT
NA	TRBV24-1	12	TRBJ2-5	many	CATSALGGTQYF	TGTGCCACCAGTGCCCTGGGGGGGACCCAGTACTTC